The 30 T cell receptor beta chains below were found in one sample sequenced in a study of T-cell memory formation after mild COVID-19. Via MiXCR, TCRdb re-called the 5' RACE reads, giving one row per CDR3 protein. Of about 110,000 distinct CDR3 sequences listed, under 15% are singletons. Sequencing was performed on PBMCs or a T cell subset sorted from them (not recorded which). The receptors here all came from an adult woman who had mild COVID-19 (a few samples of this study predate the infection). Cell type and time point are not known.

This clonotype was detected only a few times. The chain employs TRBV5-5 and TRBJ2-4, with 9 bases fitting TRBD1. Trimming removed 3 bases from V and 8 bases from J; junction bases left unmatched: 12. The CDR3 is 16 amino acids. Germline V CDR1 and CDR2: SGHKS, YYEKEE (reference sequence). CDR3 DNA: TGTGCCAGCAGCTCGGGGACAGGGACCGGTGTGGACATTCAGTACTTC. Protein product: CASSSGTGTGVDIQYF.

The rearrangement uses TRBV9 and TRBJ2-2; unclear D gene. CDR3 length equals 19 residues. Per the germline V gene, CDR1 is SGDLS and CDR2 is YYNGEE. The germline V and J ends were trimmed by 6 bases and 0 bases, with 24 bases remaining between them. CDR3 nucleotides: TGTGCCAGCACCCACACCCTCACCGGGTCCCACCCGAACACCGGGGAGCTGTTTTTT. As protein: CASTHTLTGSHPNTGELFF.

CDR3 in amino acids: CASSSPTAYEQYF. CDR3 DNA sequence: TGTGCCAGCAGCTCCCCGACAGCTTACGAGCAGTACTTC. The chain has TRBV11-3 and TRBJ2-7; weak D call: TRBD1 (5 bases). The germline V gene encodes CDR1 SGHNT and CDR2 YENEEA. This CDR3 is 13 amino acids long. V was cut by 4 bases and J by 4 bases, with 11 bases left in between.

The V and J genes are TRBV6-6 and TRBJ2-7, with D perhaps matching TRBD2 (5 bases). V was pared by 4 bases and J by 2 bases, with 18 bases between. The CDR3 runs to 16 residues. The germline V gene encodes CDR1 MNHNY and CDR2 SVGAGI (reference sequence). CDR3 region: CASSSMSSLAAYEQYF. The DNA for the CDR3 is TGTGCCAGCAGTTCCATGTCGAGTCTAGCAGCCTACGAGCAGTACTTC.

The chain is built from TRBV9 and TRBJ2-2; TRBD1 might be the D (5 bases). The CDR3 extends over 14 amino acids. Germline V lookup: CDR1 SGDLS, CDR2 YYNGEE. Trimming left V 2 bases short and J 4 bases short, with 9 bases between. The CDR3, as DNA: TGTGCCAGCAGCGTCGGACATGGCACCGGGGAGCTGTTTTTT. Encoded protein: CASSVGHGTGELFF.

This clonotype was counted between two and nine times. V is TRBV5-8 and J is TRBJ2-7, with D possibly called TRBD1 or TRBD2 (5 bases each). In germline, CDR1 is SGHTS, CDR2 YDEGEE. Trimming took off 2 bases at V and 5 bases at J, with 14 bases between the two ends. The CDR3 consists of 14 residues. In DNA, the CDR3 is TGTGCCAGCAGCTTAGAGGGGCAGTTCAACGAGCAGTACTTC. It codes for CASSLEGQFNEQYF.

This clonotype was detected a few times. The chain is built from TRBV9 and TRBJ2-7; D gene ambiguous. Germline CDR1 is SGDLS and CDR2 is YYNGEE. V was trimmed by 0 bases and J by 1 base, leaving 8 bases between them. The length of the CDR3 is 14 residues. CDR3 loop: CASSVGFVSYEQYF. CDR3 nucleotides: TGTGCCAGCAGCGTAGGGTTCGTTTCCTACGAGCAGTACTTC.

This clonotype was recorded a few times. The CDR3 loop reads CSARDSRHFYEQYF. The CDR3 DNA follows: TGCAGTGCTAGAGATTCGAGACACTTCTACGAGCAGTACTTC. V and J are TRBV20-1 and TRBJ2-7; D not resolved. The CDR3 has 14 amino acids. Germline V gene lookup returns CDR1 DFQATT and CDR2 SNEGSKA (reference sequence). The V and J ends lost 0 bases and 3 bases respectively, with 12 bases between them.

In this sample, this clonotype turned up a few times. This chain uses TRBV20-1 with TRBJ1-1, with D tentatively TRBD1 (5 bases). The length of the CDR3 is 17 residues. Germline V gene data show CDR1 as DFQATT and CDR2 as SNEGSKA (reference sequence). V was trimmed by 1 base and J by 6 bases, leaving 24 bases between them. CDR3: CSARAPVAAFRDAEAFF. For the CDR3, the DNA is TGCAGTGCTAGAGCCCCGGTGGCAGCCTTCAGGGACGCTGAAGCTTTCTTT.

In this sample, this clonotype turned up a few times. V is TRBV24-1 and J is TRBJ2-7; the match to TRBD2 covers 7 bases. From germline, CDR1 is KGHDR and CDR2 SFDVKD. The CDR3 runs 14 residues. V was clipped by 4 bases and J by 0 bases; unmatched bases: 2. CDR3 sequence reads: CATSEAGLSYEQYF. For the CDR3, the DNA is TGTGCCACCAGTGAAGCGGGACTCTCCTACGAGCAGTACTTC.

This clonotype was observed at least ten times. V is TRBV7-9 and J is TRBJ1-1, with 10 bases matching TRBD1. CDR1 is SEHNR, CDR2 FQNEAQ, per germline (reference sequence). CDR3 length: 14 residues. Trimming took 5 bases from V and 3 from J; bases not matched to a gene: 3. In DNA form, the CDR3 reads TGTGCCAGCAGCCAGGACAGGGGGGACACTGAAGCTTTCTTT. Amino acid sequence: CASSQDRGDTEAFF.

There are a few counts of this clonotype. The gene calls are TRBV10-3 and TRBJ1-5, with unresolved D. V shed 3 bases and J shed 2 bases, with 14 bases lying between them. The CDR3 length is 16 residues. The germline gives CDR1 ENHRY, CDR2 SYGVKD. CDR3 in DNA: TGTGCCATCAGTGATAAACGGGGTGCTGGCAATCAGCCCCAGCATTTT. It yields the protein CAISDKRGAGNQPQHF.

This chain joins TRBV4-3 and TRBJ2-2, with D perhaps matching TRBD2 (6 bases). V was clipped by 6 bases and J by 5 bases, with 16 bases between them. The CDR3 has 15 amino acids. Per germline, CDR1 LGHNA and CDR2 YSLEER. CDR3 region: CASSHVRGTTGELFF. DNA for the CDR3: TGCGCCAGCAGTCACGTACGGGGGACGACCGGGGAGCTGTTTTTT.

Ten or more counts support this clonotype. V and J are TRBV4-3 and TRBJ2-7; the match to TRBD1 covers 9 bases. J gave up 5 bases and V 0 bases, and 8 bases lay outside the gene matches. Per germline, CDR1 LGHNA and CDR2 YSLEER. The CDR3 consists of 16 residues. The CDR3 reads CASSQDWGTGSNEQYF. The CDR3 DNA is TGCGCCAGCAGCCAAGATTGGGGGACAGGGTCCAACGAGCAGTACTTC.

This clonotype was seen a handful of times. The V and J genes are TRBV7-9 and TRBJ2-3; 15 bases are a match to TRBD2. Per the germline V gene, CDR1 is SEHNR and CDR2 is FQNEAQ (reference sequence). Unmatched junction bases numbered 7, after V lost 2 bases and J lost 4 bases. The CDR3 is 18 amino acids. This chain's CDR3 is CASSLPRTSGRAPDTQYF. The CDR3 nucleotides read TGTGCCAGCAGCTTACCCCGGACTAGCGGGAGGGCCCCAGATACGCAGTATTTT.

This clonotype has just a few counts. CDR3 amino acids: CASSESGNEQFF. Written as DNA, the CDR3 is TGTGCCAGCAGTGAGTCTGGCAATGAGCAGTTCTTC. V gene TRBV2 combines with J gene TRBJ2-1, with D uncertain. This CDR3 region has 12 residues. V was pared by 3 bases and J by 6 bases, with 6 bases between. The germline gives CDR1 SNHLY, CDR2 FYNNEI.

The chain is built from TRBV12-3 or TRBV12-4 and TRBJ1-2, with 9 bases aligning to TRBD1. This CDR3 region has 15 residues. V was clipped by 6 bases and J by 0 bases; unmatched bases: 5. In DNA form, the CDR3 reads TGTGCCAGCAGACAACAGGGGGCCCCTAACTATGGCTACACCTTC. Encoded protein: CASRQQGAPNYGYTF.

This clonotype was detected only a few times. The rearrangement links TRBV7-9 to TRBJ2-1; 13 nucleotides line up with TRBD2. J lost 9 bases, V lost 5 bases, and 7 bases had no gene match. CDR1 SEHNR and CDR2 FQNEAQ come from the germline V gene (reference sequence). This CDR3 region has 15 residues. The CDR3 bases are TGTGCCAGCAGCGAGACTAGCGGGAGGTTAGGTGAGCAGTTCTTC. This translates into CASSETSGRLGEQFF.

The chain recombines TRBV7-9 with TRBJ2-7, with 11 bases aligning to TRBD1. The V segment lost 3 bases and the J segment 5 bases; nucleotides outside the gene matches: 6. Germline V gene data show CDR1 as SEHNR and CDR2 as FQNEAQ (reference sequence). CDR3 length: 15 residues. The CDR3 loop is CASSFAGQGGHEQYF. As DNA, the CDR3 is TGTGCCAGCAGCTTCGCGGGACAGGGGGGCCACGAGCAGTACTTC.

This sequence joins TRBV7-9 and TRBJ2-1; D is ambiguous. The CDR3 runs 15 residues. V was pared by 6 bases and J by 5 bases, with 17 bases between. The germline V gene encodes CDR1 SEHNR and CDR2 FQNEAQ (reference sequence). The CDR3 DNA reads TGTGCCAGCAGGAATAGTGGACCCACCAACAATGAGCAGTTCTTC. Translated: CASRNSGPTNNEQFF. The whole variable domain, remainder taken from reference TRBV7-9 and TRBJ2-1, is DTGVSQNPRHKITKRGQNVTFRCDPISEHNRLYWYRQTLGQGPEFLTYFQNEAQLEKSRLLSDRFSAERPKGSFSTLEIQRTEQGDSAMYLCASRNSGPTNNEQFFGPGTRLTVL.

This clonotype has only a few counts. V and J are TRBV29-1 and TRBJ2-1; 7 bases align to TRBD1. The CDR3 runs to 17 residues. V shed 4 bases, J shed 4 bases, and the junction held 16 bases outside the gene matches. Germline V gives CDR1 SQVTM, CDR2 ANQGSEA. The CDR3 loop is CSVGSEGTGQIYNEQFF. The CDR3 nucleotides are TGCAGCGTTGGTTCTGAGGGCACGGGACAGATATACAATGAGCAGTTCTTC.

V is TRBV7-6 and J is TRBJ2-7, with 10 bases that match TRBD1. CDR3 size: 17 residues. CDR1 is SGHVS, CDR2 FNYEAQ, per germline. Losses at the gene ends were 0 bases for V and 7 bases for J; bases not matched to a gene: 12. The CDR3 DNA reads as TGTGCCAGCAGCTTAGCGCCTCCAGGACAGGGGGTCGGTGAGCAGTACTTC. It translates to CASSLAPPGQGVGEQYF. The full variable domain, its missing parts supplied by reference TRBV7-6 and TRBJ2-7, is GAGVSQSPRYKVTKRGQDVALRCDPISGHVSLYWYRQALGQGPEFLTYFNYEAQQDKSGLPNDRFSAERPEGSISTLTIQRTEQRDSAMYRCASSLAPPGQGVGEQYFGPGTRLTVT.

CDR3 sequence: CASSARDTQYF. The CDR3 DNA is TGTGCCAGCAGCGCCCGCGATACGCAGTATTTT. This chain connects TRBV7-6 to TRBJ2-3; no reliable D call. The V gene's germline CDR1 is SGHVS and CDR2 FNYEAQ. The CDR3 extends over 11 amino acids. Trimming left V 5 bases short and J 6 bases short, with 6 bases between.

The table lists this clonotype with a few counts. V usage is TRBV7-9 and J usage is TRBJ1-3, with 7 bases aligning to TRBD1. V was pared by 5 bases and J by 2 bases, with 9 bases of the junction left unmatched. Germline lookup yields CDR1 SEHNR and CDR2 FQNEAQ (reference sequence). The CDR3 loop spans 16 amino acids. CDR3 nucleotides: TGTGCCAGCAGCCCCCGAGGGGGCTTGCCTGGAAACACCATATATTTT. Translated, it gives CASSPRGGLPGNTIYF.

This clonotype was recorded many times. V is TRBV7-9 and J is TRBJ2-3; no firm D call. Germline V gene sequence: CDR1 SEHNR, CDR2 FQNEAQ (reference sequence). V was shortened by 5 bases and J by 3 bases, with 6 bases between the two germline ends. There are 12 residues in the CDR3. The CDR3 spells CASSPRTDTQYF. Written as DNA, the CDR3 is TGTGCCAGCAGCCCCCGGACAGATACGCAGTATTTT. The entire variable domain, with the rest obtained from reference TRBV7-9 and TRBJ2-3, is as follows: DTGVSQNPRHKITKRGQNVTFRCDPISEHNRLYWYRQTLGQGPEFLTYFQNEAQLEKSRLLSDRFSAERPKGSFSTLEIQRTEQGDSAMYLCASSPRTDTQYFGPGTRLTVL.

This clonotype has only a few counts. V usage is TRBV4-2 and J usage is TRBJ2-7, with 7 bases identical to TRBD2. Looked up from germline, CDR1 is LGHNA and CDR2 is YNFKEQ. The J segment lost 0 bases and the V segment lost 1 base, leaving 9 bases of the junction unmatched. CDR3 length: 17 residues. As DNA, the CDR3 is TGTGCCAGCAGCCAAGCTACTAGCGCACTGGTCTCCTACGAGCAGTACTTC. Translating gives CASSQATSALVSYEQYF.

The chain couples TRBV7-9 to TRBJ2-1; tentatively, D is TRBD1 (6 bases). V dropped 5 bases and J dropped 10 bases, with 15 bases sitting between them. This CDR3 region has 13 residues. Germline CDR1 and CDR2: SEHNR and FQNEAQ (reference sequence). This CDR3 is CASSPRVGTEQFF. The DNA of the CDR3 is TGTGCCAGCAGCCCTAGAGTGGGGACAGAGCAGTTCTTC.

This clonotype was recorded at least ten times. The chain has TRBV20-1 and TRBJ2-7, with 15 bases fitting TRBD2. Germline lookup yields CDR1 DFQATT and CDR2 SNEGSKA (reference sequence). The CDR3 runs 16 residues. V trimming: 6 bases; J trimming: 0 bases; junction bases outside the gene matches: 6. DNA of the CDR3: TGCAGTGCCCGGACTAGCGGGAGGGCGAGCTCCTACGAGCAGTACTTC. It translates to CSARTSGRASSYEQYF.

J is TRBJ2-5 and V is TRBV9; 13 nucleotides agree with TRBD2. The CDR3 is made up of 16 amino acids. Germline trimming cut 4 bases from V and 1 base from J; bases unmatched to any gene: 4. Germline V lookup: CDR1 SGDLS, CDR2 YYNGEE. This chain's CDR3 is CASSYGTSGVQETQYF. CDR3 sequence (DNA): TGTGCCAGCAGCTATGGGACTAGCGGGGTCCAAGAGACCCAGTACTTC.

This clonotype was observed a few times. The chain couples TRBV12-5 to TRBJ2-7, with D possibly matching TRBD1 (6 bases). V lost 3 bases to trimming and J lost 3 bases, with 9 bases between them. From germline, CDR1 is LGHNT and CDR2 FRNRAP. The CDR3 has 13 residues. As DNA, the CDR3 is TGTGCTAGTGGTTTTATGGACAGCTACGAGCAGTACTTC. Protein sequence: CASGFMDSYEQYF.